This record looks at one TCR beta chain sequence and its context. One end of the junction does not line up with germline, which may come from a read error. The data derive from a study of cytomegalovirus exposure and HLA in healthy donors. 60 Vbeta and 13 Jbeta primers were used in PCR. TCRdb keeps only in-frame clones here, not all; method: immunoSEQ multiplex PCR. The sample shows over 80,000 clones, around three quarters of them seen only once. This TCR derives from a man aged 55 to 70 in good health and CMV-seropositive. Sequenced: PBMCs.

The CDR3 reads CASSPMVGQGDYGQYF. DNA for the CDR3: TGTGCCAGCTCACCAATGGTCGGACAGGGGGACTACGGGCAGTACTTC. The chain carries TRBV18 and TRBJ2-7; 10 positions match TRBD1. In germline, CDR1 is KGHSH, CDR2 LQKENI. The CDR3 loop spans 16 amino acids.